This T cell receptor (beta chain) stems from a study of cytomegalovirus exposure and HLA in healthy donors. The overall study: The use of the same platform for the 90 to 150 validation repertoires and the 600 to 800 first-cohort repertoires was reported by a later analysis.

This clone occurred once. Assay: immunoSEQ multiplex PCR; the TCRdb copy retains only in-frame clones and omits some. The table records nearly 200,000 clones, around 83% of them present only once. The donors were in the roughly 120-subject validation cohort; that cohort was separate from the roughly 660-subject first cohort. This sequence originates from a young woman in good health and CMV-seropositive. The specimen was PBMCs.

The CDR3 nucleotides read TGCGCCAGCAGCAAGGCCCGCGGCTATGGCTACACCTTC. Translation gives CASSKARGYGYTF. The V call is TRBV5-1, the J call TRBJ1-2; D uncertain. CDR1 is SGHRS, CDR2 YFSETQ, per germline. This CDR3 region has 13 residues. Trimming took 4 bases from V and 4 from J, leaving 11 bases between them.